The 10 T cell receptor beta chains presented below share a single source sample, sequenced in a study of blood T cell repertoires in COVID-19. The data were produced by immunoSEQ multiplex PCR, yet TCRdb's version contains in-frame clones alone and is incomplete. This sample has under 300,000 clones, with less than 90% found just once. The sequencing sample was made of peripheral blood. These receptors were taken from a woman between 40 and 50 years old who had recovered from COVID-19.

This clone showed up just once. The genes are TRBV28 and TRBJ2-1; 8 bases match TRBD1. The CDR3 contains 15 residues. V lost 8 bases, J lost 4 bases, and 10 bases stayed unmatched. Germline V gene data show CDR1 as MDHEN and CDR2 as SYDVKM. The CDR3 nucleotides read TGTGCCAGCTGCCCGGACAGGGAGATTTACAATGAGCAGTTCTTC. This codes for CASCPDREIYNEQFF.

For the CDR3, the DNA is TGCGCCAGCAGCTTTTCGCGTTATAATTCACCCCTCCACTTT. Translated: CASSFSRYNSPLHF. The chain couples TRBV5-1 to TRBJ1-6; D remains unclear. The germline V and J ends were trimmed by 2 bases and 4 bases, with 7 bases remaining between them. The CDR3 extends over 14 amino acids. CDR1 is SGHRS and CDR2 is YFSETQ in the germline V gene.

The rearrangement links TRBV2 to TRBJ1-1; perhaps TRBD1 as D (6 bases). CDR1 SNHLY and CDR2 FYNNEI come from the germline V gene. The V end lost 7 bases, the J end lost 0 bases, and 9 bases lay between the germline ends. The CDR3 spans 13 residues. The CDR3 DNA is TGTGCCAGCAACTACAGGGTGAACACTGAAGCTTTCTTT. It codes for CASNYRVNTEAFF.

The CDR3 loop is CASSGGQGGQPQHF. The CDR3 coding sequence is TGTGCCAGCAGTGGCGGTCAGGGTGGTCAGCCCCAGCATTTT. The chain combines TRBV2 with TRBJ1-5; D may be TRBD1 (5 bases). The CDR3 runs to 14 residues. The germline V and J ends were trimmed by 4 bases and 6 bases, with 13 bases remaining between them. Germline assignment: CDR1 SNHLY and CDR2 FYNNEI.

The V call is TRBV29-1, the J call TRBJ1-2; 8 bases agree with TRBD1. Germline CDR1 is SQVTM and CDR2 is ANQGSEA. The CDR3 is made up of 12 amino acids. After removal of 5 bases from V and 4 bases from J, the junction contained 3 bases not matched to a gene. The CDR3 DNA sequence: TGCAGCGTTAGTGACAGGGGCTATGGCTACACCTTC. This encodes CSVSDRGYGYTF.

The V gene is TRBV27, the J gene TRBJ1-1; D not resolved. Germline lookup yields CDR1 MNHEY and CDR2 SMNVEV (reference sequence). This CDR3 spans 14 amino acids. V dropped 1 base and J dropped 1 base, with 7 bases sitting between them. In DNA form, the CDR3 reads TGTGCCAGCAGTTTATGGGCCAAGAACACTGAAGCTTTCTTT. Translated, it gives CASSLWAKNTEAFF.

The V gene is TRBV9, the J gene TRBJ1-2; 9 bases are shared with TRBD1. The junction had 5 bases not matched to a gene; V was cut back by 5 bases and J by 0 bases. The CDR3 has 15 residues. Germline V lookup: CDR1 SGDLS, CDR2 YYNGEE. CDR3: CASSTGQGSNYGYTF. CDR3 nucleotides: TGTGCCAGCAGTACGGGACAGGGATCTAACTATGGCTACACCTTC.

This clone occurred a few times. V usage is TRBV4-1 and J usage is TRBJ2-7; D is undetermined. The CDR3 runs to 15 residues. V lost 3 bases to trimming and J lost 0 bases, with 12 bases between them. Germline lookup yields CDR1 MGHRA and CDR2 YSYEKL. The CDR3 nucleotides are TGCGCCAGCAGCCATATTGCGGAGAGCTCCTACGAGCAGTACTTC. Translation: CASSHIAESSYEQYF.

The chain has TRBV27 and TRBJ1-4, with D maybe TRBD1 (5 bases). Germline CDR1 and CDR2: MNHEY and SMNVEV (reference sequence). The CDR3 is made up of 14 amino acids. The germline V and J ends were trimmed by 6 bases and 8 bases, with 16 bases remaining between them. The CDR3 DNA follows: TGTGCCAGCAGCCAAACCAGGGATTCAGAAAAACTGTTTTTT. This gives the protein CASSQTRDSEKLFF.

V is TRBV6-5 and J is TRBJ1-5; TRBD1 is a possible D gene (6 bases). The V end lost 6 bases, the J end lost 5 bases, and 11 bases lay between the germline ends. Per the germline V gene, CDR1 is MNHEY and CDR2 is SVGAGI. This CDR3 comprises 13 residues. The DNA for the CDR3 is TGTGCCAGCAGAGCGGACAGATATCAGCCCCAGCATTTT. Amino acids: CASRADRYQPQHF.